One T cell receptor beta chain is described in this entry. This sample is drawn from a study of blood T cell repertoires in COVID-19. About the study: Sites in the United States, Italy and Spain provided acute and convalescent COVID-19 samples. Sample material is recorded as cDNA or gDNA derived from T cells, B-cell-depleted T cells, or PBMCs.

During active infection, Seattle patients enrolled and were then monitored through disease. As processed by the authors: Amplified reference gene primers provided the basis for estimating nucleated cell counts. Repertoires were generated with immunoSEQ multiplex PCR, while TCRdb's copy carries only in-frame clones and drops some. V and J calls plus clone size are reproduced from that table; the DNA served to infer D and trimming. The top ten hold less than 2% of the sample, which has under 350,000 clones, roughly 86% seen once. Germline CDR1 is SGHAT and CDR2 is FQNNGV. This CDR3 has 14 residues. The J segment lost 2 bases and the V segment lost 2 bases, leaving 3 bases of the junction unmatched.

Sample: peripheral blood. The V call is TRBV11-2, the J call TRBJ2-7; 7 bases fit TRBD1. The receptor's source is a woman between 25 and 40 years old with COVID-19, enrolled during active disease. In DNA form, the CDR3 reads TGTGCCAGCAGCTTAAACAGGGGAACCTACGAGCAGTACTTC. As protein: CASSLNRGTYEQYF. The variable domain in full, completed from reference TRBV11-2 and TRBJ2-7, reads EAGVAQSPRYKIIEKRQSVAFWCNPISGHATLYWYQQILGQGPKLLIQFQNNGVVDDSQLPKDRFSAERLKGVDSTLKIQPAKLEDSAVYLCASSLNRGTYEQYFGPGTRLTVT.